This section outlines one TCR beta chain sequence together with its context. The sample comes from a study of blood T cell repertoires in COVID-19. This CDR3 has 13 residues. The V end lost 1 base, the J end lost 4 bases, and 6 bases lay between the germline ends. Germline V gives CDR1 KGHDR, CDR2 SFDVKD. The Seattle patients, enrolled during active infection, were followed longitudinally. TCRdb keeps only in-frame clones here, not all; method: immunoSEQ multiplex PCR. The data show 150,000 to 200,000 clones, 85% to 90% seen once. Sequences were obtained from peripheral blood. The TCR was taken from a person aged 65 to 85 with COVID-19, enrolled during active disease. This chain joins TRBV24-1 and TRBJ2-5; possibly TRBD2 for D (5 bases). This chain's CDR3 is CATSDFGVETQYF. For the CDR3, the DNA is TGTGCCACCAGTGATTTCGGGGTAGAGACCCAGTACTTC.